This T cell receptor (beta chain) was recorded in a study of glioma-infiltrating T cells after dendritic cell vaccination. In the study overall: Samples are from glioblastoma patients in Phase I and II dendritic cell vaccine trials. Study-level results: TCR clonality showed no direct relationship with survival. Estimated pretreatment TIL content predicted outcome after dendritic cell vaccination.

Assay: immunoSEQ multiplex PCR; the TCRdb copy retains only in-frame clones and omits some. Found here are tens of thousands of clones, about 86% of them singletons; the top ten hold 15% to 18%. The time point denotes: after dendritic cell vaccination, including at tumor progression/relapse. Patients had residual fresh-frozen tumor tissue and more than two years of survival data. This clone turned up a few times. Its specificity is unknown. The source material was blood, sampled after dendritic cell vaccination. This clonotype was sampled from a human donor with glioblastoma.

The CDR3 region has the DNA TGTGCCAGCAGTGAAGTGGGAGGGAACACTGAAGCTTTCTTT. Translation: CASSEVGGNTEAFF. This chain connects TRBV6-1 to TRBJ1-1; D is ambiguous. The CDR3 is 14 amino acids. Germline V gene data show CDR1 as MNHNS and CDR2 as SASEGT. The ends were cut back, 1 base at V and 1 base at J, with 7 bases in the middle.